The T cell receptor beta chain described here comes from a study of cytomegalovirus exposure and HLA in healthy donors. Study conclusions and caveats: It was confirmed in vitro that a few of the CMV-associated chains were specific for CMV antigens.

To note about this clone: Its antigen is currently unknown.

Generated by immunoSEQ multiplex PCR, the TCRdb table keeps only in-frame clones and is missing some. There are approximately 100,000 clones in the sample; around 89% occur only once, and 1.5% to 2% lies in the top ten. Between the trimmed V and J ends, which lost 2 bases and 8 bases, there was a span of 9 bases. CDR3 length: 12 amino acids. Germline CDR1 MNHNY, CDR2 SVGAGI (reference sequence). Sequencing used PBMCs. The chain uses TRBV6-6 and TRBJ1-2; D is undetermined. This TCR came from a woman between 18 and 30 years old in good health and CMV-seropositive. This CDR3 is CASSYDQSGYTF. The CDR3 DNA sequence: TGTGCCAGCAGTTACGATCAAAGCGGCTACACCTTC.